This passage covers 28 T cell receptor beta chains from one sample sequenced in a study of cytomegalovirus exposure and HLA in healthy donors. The PCR ran on 60 Vbeta and 13 Jbeta primers. The assay was immunoSEQ multiplex PCR, and TCRdb's table has in-frame clones only and misses some. This sample has 55,000 or so clones; roughly 80% occur once, and the top ten carry roughly 1.5%. The specimen was PBMCs. These receptors originate from a man aged 30-40 years in good health and CMV-seronegative.

The chain links TRBV29-1 to TRBJ1-5; the match to TRBD1 covers 9 bases. From germline, CDR1 is SQVTM and CDR2 ANQGSEA. V was pared by 5 bases and J by 0 bases, with 2 bases of the junction left unmatched. This CDR3 region has 14 residues. The DNA for the CDR3 is TGCAGCGTTCGGACAGGGGATAGCAATCAGCCCCAGCATTTT. Translated: CSVRTGDSNQPQHF.

The chain uses TRBV4-3 and TRBJ2-1, with TRBD2 identical over 11 bases. Germline CDR1 LGHNA, CDR2 YSLEER. The CDR3 spans 21 residues. V lost 2 bases to trimming and J lost 3 bases; unmatched junction nucleotides: 18. The CDR3: CASSQLTGTSGPTRLYNEQFF. CDR3 nucleotide sequence: TGCGCCAGCAGCCAACTAACCGGGACTAGCGGACCCACCCGTCTCTACAATGAGCAGTTCTTC.

The chain employs TRBV7-2 and TRBJ1-5; possibly TRBD1 for D (5 bases). The V end was cut by 3 bases, the J end by 0 bases, with 9 bases between. Germline CDR1 SGHTA, CDR2 FQGNSA. The CDR3 runs to 15 residues. CDR3 bases: TGTGCCAGCAGCTTGGGACTGATTAGCAATCAGCCCCAGCATTTT. It encodes CASSLGLISNQPQHF.

The J gene is TRBJ1-1, the V gene TRBV7-9; TRBD1 matches 8 bases. Germline assignment: CDR1 SEHNR and CDR2 FQNEAQ (reference sequence). The CDR3 runs to 16 residues. With 1 base clipped from V and 5 bases from J, the junction kept 9 bases outside the gene matches. The CDR3 loop is CASSLGDRGMGTEAFF. The CDR3 nucleotides are TGTGCCAGCAGCTTAGGAGACAGGGGAATGGGGACTGAAGCTTTCTTT. Using reference TRBV7-9 and TRBJ1-1 for the parts outside the CDR3, the full variable domain is DTGVSQNPRHKITKRGQNVTFRCDPISEHNRLYWYRQTLGQGPEFLTYFQNEAQLEKSRLLSDRFSAERPKGSFSTLEIQRTEQGDSAMYLCASSLGDRGMGTEAFFGQGTRLTVV.

This chain links TRBV5-1 with TRBJ1-5, with 10 bases fitting TRBD1. Germline trimming cut 4 bases from V and 2 bases from J; bases unmatched to any gene: 15. Germline-derived CDR1 and CDR2 are SGHRS and YFSETQ. The CDR3 runs 19 residues. The CDR3 region has the DNA TGCGCCAGCAGCCCGGAGTACCGGGACAGGGGAGGGGGCAATCAGCCCCAGCATTTT. Translating it yields CASSPEYRDRGGGNQPQHF.

The chain recombines TRBV6-5 with TRBJ2-7, with D maybe TRBD1 (5 bases). The ends were cut back, 2 bases at V and 1 base at J, with 12 bases in the middle. The CDR3 is made up of 15 amino acids. Per the germline V gene, CDR1 is MNHEY and CDR2 is SVGAGI. The CDR3 protein is CASSYGQGNSYEQYF. CDR3 DNA: TGTGCCAGCAGTTACGGGCAGGGTAATTCCTACGAGCAGTACTTC.

V usage is TRBV6-1 and J usage is TRBJ2-1; TRBD1 matches at 12 bases. The CDR3 length is 14 residues. In germline, CDR1 is MNHNS, CDR2 SASEGT. The trim removed 7 bases at V and 7 bases at J, leaving 5 bases unmatched. CDR3 nucleotides: TGTGCCAGCACTGGGGACAGGGGGCGGAATGAGCAGTTCTTC. Translation gives CASTGDRGRNEQFF.

The rearrangement joins TRBV4-1 to TRBJ1-1; TRBD1 might be the D (6 bases). V lost 3 bases and J lost 1, with 27 bases in between. The germline V gene has CDR1 MGHRA and CDR2 YSYEKL. The CDR3 length is 20 residues. CDR3 in amino acids: CASSHQKGDRRPSGNTEAFF. DNA for the CDR3: TGCGCCAGCAGCCATCAAAAGGGCGACAGGAGACCATCGGGGAACACTGAAGCTTTCTTT.

This clone was counted a few times. The chain combines TRBV11-2 with TRBJ1-4; 7 positions agree with TRBD1. V lost 5 bases, J lost 6 bases, and 6 bases stayed unmatched. The germline CDR1 and CDR2 sequences are SGHAT and FQNNGV. This CDR3 contains 14 residues. The CDR3 loop is CASSLTGIDEKLFF. CDR3 bases: TGTGCCAGCAGCCTGACAGGGATCGATGAAAAACTGTTTTTT.

This sequence joins TRBV5-4 and TRBJ2-1, with no clear D. Between the trimmed V and J ends, which lost 0 bases and 5 bases, there was a span of 3 bases. Germline V gene lookup returns CDR1 SGHNT and CDR2 YYREEE (reference sequence). The CDR3 contains 12 residues. Here the CDR3 DNA reads TGTGCCAGCAGCTTGGACAACAATGAGCAGTTCTTC. The encoded protein is CASSLDNNEQFF.

The chain links TRBV6-1 to TRBJ1-2; 7 bases align to TRBD1. This CDR3 spans 13 amino acids. Germline V lookup: CDR1 MNHNS, CDR2 SASEGT. Germline trimming cut 5 bases from V and 4 bases from J; bases unmatched to any gene: 4. CDR3 sequence (DNA): TGTGCCAGCAGTCCGACAGGGCTCTATGGCTACACCTTC. This translates into CASSPTGLYGYTF.

The chain recombines TRBV6-6 with TRBJ1-5; 10 bases line up with TRBD1. Germline V gene lookup returns CDR1 MNHNY and CDR2 SVGAGI (reference sequence). V lost 2 bases, J lost 1 base, and 2 bases stayed unmatched. CDR3 length equals 16 residues. The CDR3: CASSYQDRGSNQPQHF. CDR3 sequence (DNA): TGTGCCAGCAGTTACCAGGACAGGGGGAGCAATCAGCCCCAGCATTTT.

The chain is built from TRBV6-5 and TRBJ2-7; 14 nucleotides match TRBD2. Trimming cost V 6 bases and J 5 bases; bases outside gene matches: 3. The V gene's germline CDR1 is MNHEY and CDR2 SVGAGI. The CDR3 has 14 residues. CDR3: CASRLGLAGDEQYF. DNA for the CDR3: TGTGCCAGCAGGTTGGGACTAGCGGGAGACGAGCAGTACTTC.

The V call is TRBV18, the J call TRBJ1-1, with 8 bases aligning to TRBD1. The CDR3 is 15 amino acids. CDR1 KGHSH and CDR2 LQKENI come from the germline V gene. J gave up 0 bases and V 4 bases, and 4 bases lay outside the gene matches. The CDR3 nucleotides read TGTGCCAGCTCACGCGGACAGGGTGTGAACACTGAAGCTTTCTTT. This sequence encodes CASSRGQGVNTEAFF.

The chain uses TRBV5-1 and TRBJ2-7; D unclear. Per germline, CDR1 SGHRS and CDR2 YFSETQ. CDR3 size: 12 residues. Trimming shortened V by 0 bases and J by 5 bases, and 6 bases separated the two germline ends. CDR3 coding DNA: TGCGCCAGCAGCTTGGGGCCCGACGAGCAGTACTTC. Translated, it gives CASSLGPDEQYF.

This rearrangement joins TRBV11-3 to TRBJ1-4, with 10 bases fitting TRBD1. The J segment lost 11 bases and the V segment lost 3 bases, leaving 6 bases of the junction unmatched. Germline V lookup: CDR1 SGHNT, CDR2 YENEEA. The CDR3 contains 14 residues. In nucleotides, the CDR3 is TGTGCCAGCAGCTTCGGGACAGGGGCCTCTAAACTGTTTTTT. This sequence encodes CASSFGTGASKLFF.

The chain has TRBV28 and TRBJ2-1, with 9 bases that match TRBD2. V lost 2 bases and J lost 7; bases outside the gene matches: 6. The CDR3 contains 15 residues. In germline, CDR1 is MDHEN, CDR2 SYDVKM. The CDR3 DNA reads as TGTGCCAGCAGTTTAATAAGCGGGGGGAGGAATGAGCAGTTCTTC. Translating it yields CASSLISGGRNEQFF.

The J gene is TRBJ2-1, the V gene TRBV11-3; 13 nucleotides match TRBD2. Germline V CDR1 and CDR2: SGHNT, YENEEA. V lost 3 bases, J lost 7 bases, and 3 bases stayed unmatched. This CDR3 contains 15 residues. The CDR3 loop is CASSFLGLAGNEQFF. The DNA of the CDR3 is TGTGCCAGCAGCTTTTTGGGACTAGCGGGAAATGAGCAGTTCTTC.

The chain employs TRBV29-1 and TRBJ2-2; maybe TRBD1 (8 bases). Germline loops: CDR1 SQVTM, CDR2 ANQGSEA. The CDR3 is made up of 13 amino acids. The germline V and J ends were trimmed by 6 bases and 6 bases, with 14 bases remaining between them. CDR3 nucleotides: TGCAGCGTCCGGACAGGGAGGGCCGGGGAGCTGTTTTTT. Translating gives CSVRTGRAGELFF.

J is TRBJ1-3 and V is TRBV6-5, with 10 bases lining up with TRBD1. Germline assignment: CDR1 MNHEY and CDR2 SVGAGI. CDR3 length equals 15 residues. V gave up 5 bases and J gave up 7 bases; unmatched junction bases: 8. The chain's CDR3 is CASSPRTGGFNTIYF. CDR3 in DNA: TGTGCCAGCAGTCCTAGGACAGGGGGGTTCAACACCATATATTTT.

Of note for this clone: The conserved final phenylalanine or tryptophan is absent from the CDR3, which likely points to a read error. The chain couples TRBV5-4 to TRBJ2-7, with 10 positions matching TRBD1. V was pared by 4 bases and J by 5 bases, with 9 bases of the junction left unmatched. Germline V gene data show CDR1 as SGHNT and CDR2 as YYREEE (reference sequence). The CDR3 loop spans 15 amino acids. In DNA, the CDR3 is TGTGCCAGCAGCCAGACCGGGACAGGGGTCAACGAGCAGTACCTC. Protein sequence: CASSQTGTGVNEQYL.

The rearrangement links TRBV29-1 to TRBJ2-7; 10 bases agree with TRBD1. Losses at the gene ends were 1 base for V and 6 bases for J; bases not matched to a gene: 3. Germline lookup yields CDR1 SQVTM and CDR2 ANQGSEA. The CDR3 is 13 amino acids. The CDR3 DNA sequence: TGCAGCGTTGAAGGGGGACAGGGGACCGAGCAGTACTTC. This gives the protein CSVEGGQGTEQYF.

The V and J genes are TRBV6-5 and TRBJ1-6, with TRBD1 matching over 7 bases. The V segment lost 6 bases and the J segment 7 bases; nucleotides outside the gene matches: 9. This CDR3 comprises 15 residues. Germline-derived CDR1 and CDR2 are MNHEY and SVGAGI. CDR3 bases: TGTGCCAGCAGCCCTCCCCGGGACAGCAATTCACCCCTCCACTTT. The encoded protein is CASSPPRDSNSPLHF.

The rearrangement links TRBV7-9 to TRBJ1-5; 10 nucleotides align to TRBD1. The CDR3 has 16 residues. Germline-derived CDR1 and CDR2 are SEHNR and FQNEAQ (reference sequence). V shed 6 bases, J shed 4 bases, and the junction held 9 bases outside the gene matches. DNA for the CDR3: TGTGCCAGCAGTAATGTTCCGGGACAGGGGAATCAGCCCCAGCATTTT. Protein product: CASSNVPGQGNQPQHF. The complete variable domain, with remaining parts taken from reference TRBV7-9 and TRBJ1-5, reads DTGVSQNPRHKITKRGQNVTFRCDPISEHNRLYWYRQTLGQGPEFLTYFQNEAQLEKSRLLSDRFSAERPKGSFSTLEIQRTEQGDSAMYLCASSNVPGQGNQPQHFGDGTRLSIL.

V gene TRBV29-1 combines with J gene TRBJ1-5, with D tentatively TRBD1 (5 bases). This CDR3 contains 14 residues. Germline V gene lookup returns CDR1 SQVTM and CDR2 ANQGSEA. The germline V and J ends were trimmed by 6 bases and 1 base, with 13 bases remaining between them. For the CDR3, the DNA is TGCAGCGTGGCCCCCCAGGGAAGCAATCAGCCCCAGCATTTT. Its protein is CSVAPQGSNQPQHF.

This clone was seen more than once but under ten times. The chain recombines TRBV6-6 with TRBJ2-1; TRBD1 might be the D (5 bases). Trimming took off 0 bases at V and 7 bases at J, with 16 bases between the two ends. Germline V gene lookup returns CDR1 MNHNY and CDR2 SVGAGI (reference sequence). This CDR3 is 16 amino acids long. The CDR3 bases are TGTGCCAGCAGTTACTCGAGGCAGAAGGGGATGAATGAGCAGTTCTTC. This sequence encodes CASSYSRQKGMNEQFF.

About this clone itself: A junction boundary mismatches the germline segment, possibly from a read error. V gene TRBV6-5 combines with J gene TRBJ2-5; 9 positions agree with TRBD1. There are 15 residues in the CDR3. Germline CDR1 and CDR2: MNHEY and SVGAGI. The CDR3 loop reads CASRRTGDRAYEQHF. CDR3 nucleotide sequence: TGTGCCAGCAGAAGGACAGGGGATCGGGCCTACGAGCAGCACTTC.

V and J are TRBV25-1 and TRBJ2-1, with D uncertain. Trimming pared 8 bases from V and 12 bases from J, leaving 17 bases between. The CDR3 runs 12 residues. Germline CDR1 is MGHDK and CDR2 is SYGVNS. CDR3: CASGSLPLGQFF. The CDR3 nucleotides read TGTGCCAGCGGAAGCCTGCCCCTAGGGCAGTTCTTC.